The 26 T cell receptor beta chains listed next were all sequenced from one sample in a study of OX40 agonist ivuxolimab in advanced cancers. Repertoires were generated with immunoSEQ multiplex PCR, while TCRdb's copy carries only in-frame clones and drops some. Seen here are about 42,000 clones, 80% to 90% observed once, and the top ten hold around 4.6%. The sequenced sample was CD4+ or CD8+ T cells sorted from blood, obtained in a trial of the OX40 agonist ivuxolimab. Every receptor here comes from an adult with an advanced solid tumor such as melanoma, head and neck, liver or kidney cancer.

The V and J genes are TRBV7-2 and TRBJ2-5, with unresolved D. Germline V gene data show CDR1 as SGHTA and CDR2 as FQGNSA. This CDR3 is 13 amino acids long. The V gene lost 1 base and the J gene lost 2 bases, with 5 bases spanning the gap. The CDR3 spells CASSLVQQETQYF. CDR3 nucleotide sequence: TGTGCCAGCAGCTTAGTCCAGCAAGAGACCCAGTACTTC.

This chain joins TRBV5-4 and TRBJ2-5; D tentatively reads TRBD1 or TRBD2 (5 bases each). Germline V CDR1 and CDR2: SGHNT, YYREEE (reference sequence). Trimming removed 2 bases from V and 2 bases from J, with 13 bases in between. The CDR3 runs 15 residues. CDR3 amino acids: CASSFGSGTQETQYF. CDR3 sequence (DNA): TGTGCCAGCAGCTTCGGGTCCGGGACGCAAGAGACCCAGTACTTC.

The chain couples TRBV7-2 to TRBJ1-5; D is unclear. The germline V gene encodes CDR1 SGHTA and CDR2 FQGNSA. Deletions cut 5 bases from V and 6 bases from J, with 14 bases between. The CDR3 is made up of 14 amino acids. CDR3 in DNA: TGTGCCAGCAGCCCCTCCCTGGGAGGTCAGCCCCAGCATTTT. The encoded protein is CASSPSLGGQPQHF.

This CDR3 is CATKLADEQFF. CDR3 coding DNA: TGCGCCACAAAACTAGCGGATGAGCAGTTCTTC. The chain uses TRBV10-2 and TRBJ2-1; TRBD2 aligns across 8 bases. This CDR3 is built from 11 residues. With 10 bases clipped from V and 8 bases from J, the junction kept 4 bases outside the gene matches. The germline V gene encodes CDR1 WSHSY and CDR2 SAAADI.

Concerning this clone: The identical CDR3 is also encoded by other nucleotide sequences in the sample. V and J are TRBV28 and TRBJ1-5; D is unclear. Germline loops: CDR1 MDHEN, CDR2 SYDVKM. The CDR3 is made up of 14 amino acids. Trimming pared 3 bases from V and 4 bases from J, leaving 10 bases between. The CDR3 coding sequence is TGTGCCAGCAGTTTCGGACTAGTGAATCAGCCCCAGCATTTT. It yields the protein CASSFGLVNQPQHF.

The CDR3 here is CASSLPRKETQYF. CDR3 DNA sequence: TGTGCCAGCAGCTTACCCAGAAAAGAGACCCAGTACTTC. The chain combines TRBV11-1 with TRBJ2-5; D unclear. Germline values: CDR1 SGHAT, CDR2 FQDESV (reference sequence). The CDR3 extends over 13 amino acids. Trimming shortened V by 2 bases and J by 3 bases, and 7 bases separated the two germline ends.

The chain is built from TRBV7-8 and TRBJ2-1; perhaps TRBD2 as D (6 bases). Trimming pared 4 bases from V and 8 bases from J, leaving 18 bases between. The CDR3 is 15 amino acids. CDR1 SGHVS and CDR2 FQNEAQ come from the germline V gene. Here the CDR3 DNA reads TGTGCCAGCAGCTCATTACGGGAGAGGCGAGATGAGCAGTTCTTC. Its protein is CASSSLRERRDEQFF.

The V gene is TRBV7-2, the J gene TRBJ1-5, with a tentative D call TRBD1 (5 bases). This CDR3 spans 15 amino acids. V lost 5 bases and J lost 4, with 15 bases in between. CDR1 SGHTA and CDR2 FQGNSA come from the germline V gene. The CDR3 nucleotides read TGTGCCAGCAGCCCGCGTGGGGGAAATAATCAGCCCCAGCATTTT. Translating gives CASSPRGGNNQPQHF.

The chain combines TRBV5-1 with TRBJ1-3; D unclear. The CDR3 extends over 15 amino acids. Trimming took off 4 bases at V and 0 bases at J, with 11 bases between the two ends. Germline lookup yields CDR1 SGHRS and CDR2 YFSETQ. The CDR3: CASSPGRSSGNTIYF. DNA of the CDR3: TGCGCCAGCAGCCCCGGACGGTCCTCTGGAAACACCATATATTTT.

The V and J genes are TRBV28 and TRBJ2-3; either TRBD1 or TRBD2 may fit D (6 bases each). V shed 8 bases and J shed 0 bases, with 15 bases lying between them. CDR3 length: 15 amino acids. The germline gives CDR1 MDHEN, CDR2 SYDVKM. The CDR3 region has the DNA TGTGCCAGCGGCGAGGGGGGACGGAGCACAGATACGCAGTATTTT. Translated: CASGEGGRSTDTQYF.

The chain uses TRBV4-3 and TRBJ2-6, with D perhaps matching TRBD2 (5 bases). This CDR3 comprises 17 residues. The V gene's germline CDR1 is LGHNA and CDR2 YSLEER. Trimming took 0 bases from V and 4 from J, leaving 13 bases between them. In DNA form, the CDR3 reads TGCGCCAGCAGCCAAGATAGGCTGGGAGCCGGGGCCAACGTCCTGACTTTC. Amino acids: CASSQDRLGAGANVLTF.

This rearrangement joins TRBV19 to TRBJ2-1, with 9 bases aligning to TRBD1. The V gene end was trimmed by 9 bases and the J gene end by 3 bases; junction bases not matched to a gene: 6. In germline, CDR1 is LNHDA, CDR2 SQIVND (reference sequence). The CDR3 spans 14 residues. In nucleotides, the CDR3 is TGTGCCAGCACGGGACAGGGAAGCTACAATGAGCAGTTCTTC. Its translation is CASTGQGSYNEQFF.

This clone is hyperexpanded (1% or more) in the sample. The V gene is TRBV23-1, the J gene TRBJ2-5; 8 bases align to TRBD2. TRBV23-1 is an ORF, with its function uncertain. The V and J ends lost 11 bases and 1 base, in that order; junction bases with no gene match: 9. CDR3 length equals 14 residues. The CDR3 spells CAGQSGGLQETQYF. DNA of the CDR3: TGCGCCGGACAGAGCGGGGGCCTCCAAGAGACCCAGTACTTC.

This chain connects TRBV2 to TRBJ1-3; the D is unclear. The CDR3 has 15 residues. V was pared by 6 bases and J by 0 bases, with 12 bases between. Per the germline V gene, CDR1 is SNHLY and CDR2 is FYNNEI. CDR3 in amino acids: CASSAAAGSGNTIYF. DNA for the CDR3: TGTGCCAGCAGCGCCGCGGCCGGCTCTGGAAACACCATATATTTT.

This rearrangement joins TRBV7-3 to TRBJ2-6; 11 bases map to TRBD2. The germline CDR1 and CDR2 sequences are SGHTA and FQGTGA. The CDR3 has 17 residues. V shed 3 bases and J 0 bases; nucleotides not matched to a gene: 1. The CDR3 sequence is CASSFSGGASGANVLTF. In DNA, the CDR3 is TGTGCCAGCAGCTTTAGCGGGGGGGCCTCTGGGGCCAACGTCCTGACTTTC.

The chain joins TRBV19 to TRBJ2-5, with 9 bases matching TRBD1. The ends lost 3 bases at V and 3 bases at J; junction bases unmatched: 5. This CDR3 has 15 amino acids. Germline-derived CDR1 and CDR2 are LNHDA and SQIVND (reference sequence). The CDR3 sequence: CASSMPGTGKETQYF. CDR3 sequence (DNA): TGTGCCAGTAGTATGCCCGGGACAGGGAAAGAGACCCAGTACTTC.

The CDR3 nucleotides are TGTGCCAGCAGTTCCAACAGGGTGATGGGCACAGATACGCAGTATTTT. It translates to CASSSNRVMGTDTQYF. This rearrangement joins TRBV27 to TRBJ2-3, with a weak D call TRBD1 (6 bases). The CDR3 is 16 amino acids. Trimming shortened V by 4 bases and J by 1 base, and 15 bases separated the two germline ends. Germline V gene lookup returns CDR1 MNHEY and CDR2 SMNVEV (reference sequence).

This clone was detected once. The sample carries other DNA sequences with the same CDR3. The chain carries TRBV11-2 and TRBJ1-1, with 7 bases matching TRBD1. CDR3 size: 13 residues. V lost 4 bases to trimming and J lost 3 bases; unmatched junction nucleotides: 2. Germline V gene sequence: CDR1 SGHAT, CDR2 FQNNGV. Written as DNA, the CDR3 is TGTGCCAGCAGCTCGCAGGGGGACACTGAAGCTTTCTTT. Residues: CASSSQGDTEAFF.

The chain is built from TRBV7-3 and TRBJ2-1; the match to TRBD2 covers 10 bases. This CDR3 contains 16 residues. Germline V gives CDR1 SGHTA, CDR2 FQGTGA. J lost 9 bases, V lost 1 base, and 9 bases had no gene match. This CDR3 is CASSLNSGGVSGEQFF. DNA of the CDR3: TGTGCCAGCAGCTTAAACAGCGGGGGGGTCTCAGGTGAGCAGTTCTTC.

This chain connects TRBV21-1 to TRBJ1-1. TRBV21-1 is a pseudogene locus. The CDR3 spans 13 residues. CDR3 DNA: TGTGCCAGCAGCAGGATAAACAACACTGAAGCTTTCTTT. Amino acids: CASSRINNTEAFF.

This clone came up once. The CDR3 coding sequence is TGTGCCAGCAGCCAAGAGGGCAGCTCCGGCTATGGCTACACCTTC. It specifies CASSQEGSSGYGYTF. This sequence joins TRBV14 and TRBJ1-2; D remains unclear. Germline loops: CDR1 SGHDN, CDR2 FVKESK. Trimming shortened V by 0 bases and J by 4 bases, and 12 bases separated the two germline ends. The CDR3 contains 15 residues.

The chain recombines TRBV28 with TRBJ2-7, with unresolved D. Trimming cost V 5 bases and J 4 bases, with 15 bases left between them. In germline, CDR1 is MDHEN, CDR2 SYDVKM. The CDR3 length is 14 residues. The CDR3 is CASSPYELTYEQYF. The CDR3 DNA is TGTGCCAGCAGTCCCTATGAGTTGACATACGAGCAGTACTTC. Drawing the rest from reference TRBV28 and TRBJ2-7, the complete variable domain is DVKVTQSSRYLVKRTGEKVFLECVQDMDHENMFWYRQDPGLGLRLIYFSYDVKMKEKGDIPEGYSVSREKKERFSLILESASTNQTSMYLCASSPYELTYEQYFGPGTRLTVT.

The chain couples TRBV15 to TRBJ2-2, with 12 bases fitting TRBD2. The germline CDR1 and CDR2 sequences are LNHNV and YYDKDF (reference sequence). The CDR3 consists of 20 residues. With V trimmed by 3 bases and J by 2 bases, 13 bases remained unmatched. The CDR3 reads CATSRGAGTSGRSNTGELFF. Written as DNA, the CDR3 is TGTGCCACCAGCAGGGGAGCCGGGACTAGCGGGCGTTCTAACACCGGGGAGCTGTTTTTT.

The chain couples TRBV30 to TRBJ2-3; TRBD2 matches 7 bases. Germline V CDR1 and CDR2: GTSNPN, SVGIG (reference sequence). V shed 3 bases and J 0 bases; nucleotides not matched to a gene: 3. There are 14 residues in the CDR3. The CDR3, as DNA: TGTGCCTGGAGATGGCGGGGGAGCACAGATACGCAGTATTTT. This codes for CAWRWRGSTDTQYF.

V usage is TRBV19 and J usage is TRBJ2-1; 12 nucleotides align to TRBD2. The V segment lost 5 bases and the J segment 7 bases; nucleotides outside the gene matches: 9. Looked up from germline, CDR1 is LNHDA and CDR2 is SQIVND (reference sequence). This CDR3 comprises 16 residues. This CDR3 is CASSPPTSGRRNEQFF. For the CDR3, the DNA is TGTGCCAGTAGTCCCCCGACTAGCGGGAGAAGGAATGAGCAGTTCTTC. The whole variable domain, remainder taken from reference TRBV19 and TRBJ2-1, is DGGITQSPKYLFRKEGQNVTLSCEQNLNHDAMYWYRQDPGQGLRLIYYSQIVNDFQKGDIAEGYSVSREKKESFPLTVTSAQKNPTAFYLCASSPPTSGRRNEQFFGPGTRLTVL.

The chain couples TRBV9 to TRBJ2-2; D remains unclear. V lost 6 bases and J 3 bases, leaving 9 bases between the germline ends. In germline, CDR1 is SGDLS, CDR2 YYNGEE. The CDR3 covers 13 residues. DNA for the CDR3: TGTGCCAGCACCCGAGGCGACACCGGGGAGCTGTTTTTT. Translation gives CASTRGDTGELFF.